One and the same sample provided the 2 T cell receptor beta chains below, sequenced in a study of T cell repertoires in cytomegalovirus infection. TCRdb redid the calling of the reads with MiXCR, one entry per CDR3 protein. The sample has some 230,000 distinct CDR3 sequences, over 20% seen once. The sequencing input was CD8+ T cells from PBMCs. The receptor source for this set is a human donor in good health (CMV status not recorded). Some clones in this sample may be carry-over from other donors' samples.

This clonotype has ten or more counts. This chain connects TRBV7-2 to TRBJ2-3; 7 nucleotides line up with TRBD2. Per the germline V gene, CDR1 is SGHTA and CDR2 is FQGNSA. The junction had 7 bases not matched to a gene; V was cut back by 1 base and J by 0 bases. The CDR3 has 17 residues. The CDR3 DNA reads as TGTGCCAGCAGCTTAGTGGCTAGCGGACTAAGCACAGATACGCAGTATTTT. Protein sequence: CASSLVASGLSTDTQYF.

The chain uses TRBV29-1 and TRBJ2-1; TRBD2 aligns across 9 bases. Germline assignment: CDR1 SQVTM and CDR2 ANQGSEA. V dropped 3 bases and J dropped 3; count of bases not matched to a gene: 6. The CDR3 is 15 residues long. CDR3 loop: CSVELGGGDYNEQFF. CDR3 bases: TGCAGCGTTGAGTTGGGCGGGGGGGACTACAATGAGCAGTTCTTC.